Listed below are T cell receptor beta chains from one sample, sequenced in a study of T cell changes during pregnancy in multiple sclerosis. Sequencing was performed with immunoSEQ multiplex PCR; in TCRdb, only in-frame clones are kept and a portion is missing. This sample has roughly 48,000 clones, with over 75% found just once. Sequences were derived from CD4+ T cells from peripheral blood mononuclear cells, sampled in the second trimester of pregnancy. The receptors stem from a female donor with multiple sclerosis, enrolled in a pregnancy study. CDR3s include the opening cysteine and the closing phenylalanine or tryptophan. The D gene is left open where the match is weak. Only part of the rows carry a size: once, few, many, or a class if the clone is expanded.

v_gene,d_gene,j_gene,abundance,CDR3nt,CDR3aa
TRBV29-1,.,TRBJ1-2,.,TGCAGCGTTGAAGACAGGGTCGAAGGCTACACCTTC,CSVEDRVEGYTF
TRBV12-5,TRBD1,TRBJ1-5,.,TGTGCTAGTGGTTTGAGGGTGACAGGGCGCCTAAGCAATCAGCCCCAGCATTTT,CASGLRVTGRLSNQPQHF
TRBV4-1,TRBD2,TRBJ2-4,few,TGCGCCAGCAGCGGACTAGGGTTTCTAGCCAAAAACATTCAGTACTTC,CASSGLGFLAKNIQYF
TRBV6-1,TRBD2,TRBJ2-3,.,TGTGCCAGCAGTGAAGTGGAGACTAGCGGGAGGAGGACGCAGTATTTT,CASSEVETSGRRTQYF
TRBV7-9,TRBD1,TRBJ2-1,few,TGTGCCAGCAGCCCGGGGAACAGGGGACACAACAATGAGCAGTTCTTC,CASSPGNRGHNNEQFF
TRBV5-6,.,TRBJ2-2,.,TGTGCCAGCAACCTCGGAGGGCCCTGGACCGGGGAGCTGTTTTTT,CASNLGGPWTGELFF
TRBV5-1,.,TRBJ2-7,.,TGCGCCAGCAGCCCGGGAGGCGCCCACAGGGAGGAGCAGTATTTC,CASSPGGAHREEQYF
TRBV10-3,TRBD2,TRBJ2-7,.,TGTGCCATCAGTCCTCGGAGGGGACTAGCGGGCCGAACACACTACGAGCAGTACTTC,CAISPRRGLAGRTHYEQYF
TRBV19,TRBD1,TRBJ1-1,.,TGTGCCAGTACCAAATGGACAGGAGGAGGTAACACTGAAGCTTTCTTT,CASTKWTGGGNTEAFF
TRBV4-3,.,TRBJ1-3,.,TGCGCCAGCAGCCCCGGACAGGGAAACACCATATATTTT,CASSPGQGNTIYF
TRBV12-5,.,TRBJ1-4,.,TGTGCTAGTGGGCGGGGACGGCTTAATGAAAAACTGTTTTTT,CASGRGRLNEKLFF
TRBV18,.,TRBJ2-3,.,TGTGCCAGCTCACCCCTAGCAGATACGCAGTATTTT,CASSPLADTQYF
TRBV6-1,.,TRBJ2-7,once,TGTGCCAGCAGTGATGGGCAGGCCTGGAGGGAGCAGTACTTC,CASSDGQAWREQYF
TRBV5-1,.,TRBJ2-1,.,TGCGCCAGCAGCTTGGAGGGGCAAGGATACAATGAGCAGTTCTTC,CASSLEGQGYNEQFF
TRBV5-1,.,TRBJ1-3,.,TGCGCCAGCAGCTTAGGGCAGGGGCTTGGAGGAAACACCATATATTTT,CASSLGQGLGGNTIYF
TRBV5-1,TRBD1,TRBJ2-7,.,TGCGCCAGCAGCTTGGACAGGGGGGTGAGGGAGCAGTACTTC,CASSLDRGVREQYF
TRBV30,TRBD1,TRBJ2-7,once,TGTGCCTGGGGGAGGACAGGGGGTGGCGAGCAGTACTTC,CAWGRTGGGEQYF
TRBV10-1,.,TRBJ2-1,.,TGCGCCAGCAGCCTTTGGTTGGCCGGGGAGCAGTTCTTC,CASSLWLAGEQFF
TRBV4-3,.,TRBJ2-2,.,TGCGCCAGCAGCCAAGATACGAGCGGTAACACCGGGGAGCTGTTTTTT,CASSQDTSGNTGELFF
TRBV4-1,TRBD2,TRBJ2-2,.,TGCGCCAGCAGCCGGGCCTTGGCGGGAGGGGACACCGGGGAGCTGTTTTTT,CASSRALAGGDTGELFF
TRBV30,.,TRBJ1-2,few,TGTGCCCTTAGGGCCCTCGGGGAGACTAACTATGGCTACACCTTC,CALRALGETNYGYTF
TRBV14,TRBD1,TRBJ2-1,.,TGTGCCAGCAGCTTAACGACAGGGGAACCCTACAATGAGCAGTTCTTC,CASSLTTGEPYNEQFF
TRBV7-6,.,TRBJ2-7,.,TGTGCCAGCAGGGAAACAGGGACCTCCTACGAGCAGTACTTC,CASRETGTSYEQYF
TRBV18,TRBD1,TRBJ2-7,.,TGTGCCAGCTCACCTCGAGACAGGGAGAACGAGCAGTACTTC,CASSPRDRENEQYF
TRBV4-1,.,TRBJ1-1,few,TGCGCCAGCAGCGCCCGACCAGCAAGGAGGGACACTGAAGCTTTCTTT,CASSARPARRDTEAFF
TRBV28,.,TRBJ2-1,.,TGTGCCAGCAGCCCTTGGGGGGGCGGGGTTAATGAGCAGTTCTTC,CASSPWGGGVNEQFF